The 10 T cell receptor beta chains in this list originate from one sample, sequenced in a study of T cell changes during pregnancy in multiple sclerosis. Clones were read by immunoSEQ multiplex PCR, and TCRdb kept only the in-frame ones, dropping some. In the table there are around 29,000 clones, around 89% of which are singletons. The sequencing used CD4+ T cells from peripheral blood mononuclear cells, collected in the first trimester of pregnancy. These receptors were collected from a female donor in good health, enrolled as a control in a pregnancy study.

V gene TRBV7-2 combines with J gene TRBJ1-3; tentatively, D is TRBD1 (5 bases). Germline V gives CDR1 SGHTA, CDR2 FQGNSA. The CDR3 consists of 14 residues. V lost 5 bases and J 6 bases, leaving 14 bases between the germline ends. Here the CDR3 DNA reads TGTGCCAGCAGCCCCGACAGTGCAGAAAACACCATATATTTT. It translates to CASSPDSAENTIYF.

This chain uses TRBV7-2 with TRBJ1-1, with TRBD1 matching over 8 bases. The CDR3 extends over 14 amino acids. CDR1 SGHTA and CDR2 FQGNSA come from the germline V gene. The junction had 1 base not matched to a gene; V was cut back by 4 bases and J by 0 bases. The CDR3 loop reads CASSWTGLNTEAFF. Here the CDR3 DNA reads TGTGCCAGCAGCTGGACAGGGTTGAACACTGAAGCTTTCTTT.

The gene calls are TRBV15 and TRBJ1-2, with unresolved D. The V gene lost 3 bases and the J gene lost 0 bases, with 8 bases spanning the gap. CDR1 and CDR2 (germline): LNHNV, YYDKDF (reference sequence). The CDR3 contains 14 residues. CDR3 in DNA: TGTGCCACCAGCAGGAGGGAAGCTAACTATGGCTACACCTTC. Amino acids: CATSRREANYGYTF.

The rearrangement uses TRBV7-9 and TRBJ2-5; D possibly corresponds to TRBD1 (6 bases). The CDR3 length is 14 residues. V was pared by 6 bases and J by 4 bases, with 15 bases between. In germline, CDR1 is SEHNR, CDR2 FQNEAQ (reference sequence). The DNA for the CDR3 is TGTGCCAGCAGTGCCGAACAGGGCCGAGAGACCCAGTACTTC. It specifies CASSAEQGRETQYF.

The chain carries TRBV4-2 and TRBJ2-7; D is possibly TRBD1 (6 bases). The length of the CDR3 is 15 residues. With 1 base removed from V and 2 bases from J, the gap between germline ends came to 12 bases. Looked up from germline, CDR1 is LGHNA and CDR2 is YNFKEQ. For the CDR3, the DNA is TGTGCCAGCAGCCAAGCCCTCCGGGACACCTACGAGCAGTACTTC. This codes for CASSQALRDTYEQYF.

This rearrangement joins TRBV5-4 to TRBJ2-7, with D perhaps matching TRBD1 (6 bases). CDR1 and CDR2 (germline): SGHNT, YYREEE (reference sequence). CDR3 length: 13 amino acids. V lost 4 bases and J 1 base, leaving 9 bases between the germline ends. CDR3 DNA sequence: TGTGCCAGCAGCCATGACAGGTCCTACGAGCAGTACTTC. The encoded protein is CASSHDRSYEQYF. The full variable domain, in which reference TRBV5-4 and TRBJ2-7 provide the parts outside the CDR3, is ETGVTQSPTHLIKTRGQQVTLRCSSQSGHNTVSWYQQALGQGPQFIFQYYREEENGRGNFPPRFSGLQFPNYSSELNVNALELDDSALYLCASSHDRSYEQYFGPGTRLTVT.

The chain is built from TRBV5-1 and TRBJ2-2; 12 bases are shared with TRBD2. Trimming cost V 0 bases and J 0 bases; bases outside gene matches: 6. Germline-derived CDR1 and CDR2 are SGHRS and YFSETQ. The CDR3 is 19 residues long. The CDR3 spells CASSLASSGRDTNTGELFF. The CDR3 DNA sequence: TGCGCCAGCAGCTTGGCGTCTAGCGGGAGGGACACGAACACCGGGGAGCTGTTTTTT.

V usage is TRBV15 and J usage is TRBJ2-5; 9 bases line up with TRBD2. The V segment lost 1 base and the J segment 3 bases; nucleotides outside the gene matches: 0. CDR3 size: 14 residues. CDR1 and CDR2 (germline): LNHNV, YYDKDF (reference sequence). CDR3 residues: CATSRGLAEETQYF. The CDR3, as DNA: TGTGCCACCAGCAGAGGACTAGCGGAAGAGACCCAGTACTTC.

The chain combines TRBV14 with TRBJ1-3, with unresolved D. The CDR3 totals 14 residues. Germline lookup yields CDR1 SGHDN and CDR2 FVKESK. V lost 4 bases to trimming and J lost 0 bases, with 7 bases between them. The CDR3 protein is CASSLGSSGNTIYF. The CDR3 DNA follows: TGTGCCAGCAGCCTCGGGAGCTCTGGAAACACCATATATTTT.

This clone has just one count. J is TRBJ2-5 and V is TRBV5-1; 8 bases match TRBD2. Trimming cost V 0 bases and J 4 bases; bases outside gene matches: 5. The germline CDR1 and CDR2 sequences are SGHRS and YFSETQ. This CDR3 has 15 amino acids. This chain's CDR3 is CASSLAGGAGETQYF. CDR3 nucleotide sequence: TGCGCCAGCAGCTTGGCGGGGGGGGCCGGAGAGACCCAGTACTTC.